Included here is one T cell receptor beta chain sequence, with context. The antigen is unknown. The sample comes from a study of T cell responses to AZD1222 COVID-19 vaccine. Regarding the study as a whole: Targets within unmutated variant regions were reportedly found for nearly half of spike-specific TCRs.

Measured with immunoSEQ multiplex PCR; TCRdb has only the in-frame clones, and not every one. The sample includes 90,000 to 120,000 clones, about 90% of them seen just once. Losses at the gene ends were 2 bases for V and 8 bases for J; bases not matched to a gene: 5. This CDR3 comprises 14 residues. From germline, CDR1 is LGHDT and CDR2 YNNKEL (reference sequence). The TCR was taken from an adult who received the AZD1222 COVID-19 vaccine. This specimen was peripheral blood, taken 28 days after the second AZD1222 dose. The chain has TRBV3-1 (or the pseudogene TRBV3-2) and TRBJ2-1, with 8 bases matching TRBD1. In DNA form, the CDR3 reads TGTGCCAGCAGCCAACACCAGGGGGCCGATGAGCAGTTCTTC. Translating gives CASSQHQGADEQFF.